Each of the 18 T cell receptor beta chains below was sequenced from the same sample in a study of control samples from healthy donors and cancer patients. Assay used: immunoSEQ multiplex PCR; TCRdb lists only in-frame clones, some missing. Among around 150,000 clones, approximately 91% were seen once, and the ten largest hold less than 5.5%. The sequencing sample was made of blood. The receptors here all came from a man younger than 40 in good health.

Details on this clone: The sample has other DNA sequences that encode this CDR3 too. The genes are TRBV7-2 and TRBJ2-2; 8 bases are shared with TRBD2. CDR1 is SGHTA and CDR2 is FQGNSA in the germline V gene. The CDR3 totals 15 residues. Losses at the gene ends were 0 bases for V and 6 bases for J; bases not matched to a gene: 3. The CDR3 protein is CASSLASGRAGELFF. Written as DNA, the CDR3 is TGTGCCAGCAGCTTAGCTTCCGGGAGGGCCGGGGAGCTGTTTTTT.

J is TRBJ2-5 and V is TRBV6-1; 7 nucleotides agree with TRBD1. The germline CDR1 and CDR2 sequences are MNHNS and SASEGT. J gave up 2 bases and V 2 bases, and 5 bases lay outside the gene matches. This CDR3 has 15 amino acids. CDR3 protein: CASSENRGKQETQYF. CDR3 coding DNA: TGTGCCAGCAGTGAAAACAGGGGAAAACAAGAGACCCAGTACTTC.

This chain connects TRBV5-1 to TRBJ1-6; TRBD1 aligns across 8 bases. The V segment lost 4 bases and the J segment 8 bases; nucleotides outside the gene matches: 5. Germline V CDR1 and CDR2: SGHRS, YFSETQ. The CDR3 contains 14 residues. For the CDR3, the DNA is TGCGCCAGCAGCCCACAGGGGGACGATTCACCCCTCCACTTT. Its translation: CASSPQGDDSPLHF.

The chain carries TRBV5-4 and TRBJ2-2; 9 bases are shared with TRBD1. V shed 7 bases and J 0 bases; nucleotides not matched to a gene: 7. CDR1 is SGHNT and CDR2 is YYREEE in the germline V gene (reference sequence). This CDR3 spans 16 amino acids. The CDR3 DNA follows: TGTGCCAGCGGAGTTAGACAGGGGGCGAACACCGGGGAGCTGTTTTTT. It translates to CASGVRQGANTGELFF.

The chain couples TRBV18 to TRBJ2-1; TRBD2 might be the D (6 bases). Germline lookup yields CDR1 KGHSH and CDR2 LQKENI. The CDR3 extends over 14 amino acids. The V end was cut by 4 bases, the J end by 9 bases, with 16 bases between. The DNA of the CDR3 is TGTGCCAGCTCACTGGTTGGAGGGTTGGTTGAGCAGTTCTTC. The encoded protein is CASSLVGGLVEQFF.

This chain uses TRBV29-1 with TRBJ1-3, with 12 bases lining up with TRBD1. The CDR3 has 16 residues. Germline CDR1 reads SQVTM; CDR2 reads ANQGSEA. V trimming: 5 bases; J trimming: 3 bases; junction bases outside the gene matches: 8. The CDR3 sequence: CSVLFGTGGFGNTIYF. The DNA for the CDR3 is TGCAGCGTTTTGTTCGGGACAGGGGGCTTTGGAAACACCATATATTTT.

V gene TRBV7-9 combines with J gene TRBJ2-7; 7 bases agree with TRBD1. Per the germline V gene, CDR1 is SEHNR and CDR2 is FQNEAQ (reference sequence). J gave up 6 bases and V 5 bases, and 4 bases lay outside the gene matches. The CDR3 contains 12 residues. CDR3 sequence: CASSETGIEQYF. The CDR3 nucleotides are TGTGCCAGCAGCGAGACAGGGATCGAGCAGTACTTC.

This clone was recorded at least ten times. V gene TRBV4-3 combines with J gene TRBJ1-2; 7 bases are shared with TRBD1. V lost 0 bases to trimming and J lost 10 bases; unmatched junction nucleotides: 5. The V gene's germline CDR1 is LGHNA and CDR2 YSLEER. CDR3 size: 13 residues. The CDR3 nucleotides are TGCGCCAGCAGCCAAGATCCCGGGACAGTCTACACCTTC. This gives the protein CASSQDPGTVYTF.

The rearrangement joins TRBV3-1 (or the pseudogene TRBV3-2) to TRBJ1-2, with D unresolved. Trimming shortened V by 0 bases and J by 4 bases, and 15 bases separated the two germline ends. Germline V gene lookup returns CDR1 LGHDT and CDR2 YNNKEL (reference sequence). This CDR3 is 16 amino acids long. CDR3 nucleotides: TGTGCCAGCAGCCAAGAACAAATAAGACTAGGCTATGGCTACACCTTC. Translation gives CASSQEQIRLGYGYTF.

The chain joins TRBV6-5 to TRBJ1-5; D is unclear. V was shortened by 0 bases and J by 2 bases, with 11 bases between the two germline ends. Germline V gives CDR1 MNHEY, CDR2 SVGAGI. This CDR3 is built from 16 residues. The CDR3 DNA sequence: TGTGCCAGCAGTTACTCTTCGGCCGGTGGCAATCAGCCCCAGCATTTT. It codes for CASSYSSAGGNQPQHF.

The chain employs TRBV30 and TRBJ2-3, with D uncertain. This CDR3 is 11 amino acids long. The V and J ends lost 0 bases and 7 bases respectively, with 5 bases between them. Germline-derived CDR1 and CDR2 are GTSNPN and SVGIG (reference sequence). DNA for the CDR3: TGTGCCTGGAGTGTAGTAAATACGCAGTATTTT. This gives the protein CAWSVVNTQYF.

This chain links TRBV7-2 with TRBJ2-7, with D possibly TRBD2 on 5 matching bases. The CDR3 has 15 amino acids. Germline CDR1 and CDR2: SGHTA and FQGNSA. Trimming left V 5 bases short and J 2 bases short, with 16 bases between. The chain's CDR3 is CASSGSPTATYEQYF. In nucleotides, the CDR3 is TGTGCCAGCAGCGGGAGCCCTACAGCTACCTACGAGCAGTACTTC.

This chain links TRBV10-2 with TRBJ1-1, with unresolved D. Between the trimmed V and J ends, which lost 0 bases and 3 bases, there was a span of 5 bases. The CDR3 is 13 amino acids. Germline CDR1 WSHSY, CDR2 SAAADI. Here the CDR3 DNA reads TGCGCCAGCAGTGAGTCCCCGGACACTGAAGCTTTCTTT. Its translation is CASSESPDTEAFF.

This chain connects TRBV2 to TRBJ1-5; 8 bases fit TRBD1. After removal of 3 bases from V and 3 bases from J, the junction contained 1 base not matched to a gene. CDR1 and CDR2 from the germline V gene are SNHLY and FYNNEI. The CDR3 length is 14 residues. The CDR3 is CASSDRGLNQPQHF. CDR3 in DNA: TGTGCCAGCAGTGACAGGGGGCTCAATCAGCCCCAGCATTTT.

This chain uses TRBV7-2 with TRBJ1-3; D gene ambiguous. Germline V gives CDR1 SGHTA, CDR2 FQGNSA. The CDR3 loop spans 12 amino acids. V shed 3 bases and J shed 7 bases, with 7 bases lying between them. The CDR3 DNA sequence: TGTGCCAGCAGCTTTGTAGGTAACACCATATATTTT. Residues: CASSFVGNTIYF.

V usage is TRBV6-2 or TRBV6-3 and J usage is TRBJ2-4; 8 bases are shared with TRBD1. CDR1 and CDR2 (germline): MNHEY, SVGEGT. V gave up 2 bases and J gave up 1 base; unmatched junction bases: 7. CDR3 length: 17 residues. The CDR3 loop is CASSYHTGGKAKNIQYF. CDR3 bases: TGTGCCAGCAGTTACCATACAGGGGGAAAGGCCAAAAACATTCAGTACTTC.

The chain couples TRBV6-1 to TRBJ1-2, with 7 bases that match TRBD1. The V gene end was trimmed by 3 bases and the J gene end by 4 bases; junction bases not matched to a gene: 5. The CDR3 spans 14 residues. Looked up from germline, CDR1 is MNHNS and CDR2 is SASEGT. The chain's CDR3 is CASSEDRSFYGYTF. CDR3 coding DNA: TGTGCCAGCAGTGAGGACAGGAGCTTCTATGGCTACACCTTC.

The chain carries TRBV5-4 and TRBJ2-5, with D unclear. Per germline, CDR1 SGHNT and CDR2 YYREEE (reference sequence). V lost 0 bases and J 3 bases, leaving 9 bases between the germline ends. This CDR3 has 14 amino acids. The CDR3 DNA reads TGTGCCAGCAGCTTGGCGAGCAGCAAAGAGACCCAGTACTTC. This gives the protein CASSLASSKETQYF.